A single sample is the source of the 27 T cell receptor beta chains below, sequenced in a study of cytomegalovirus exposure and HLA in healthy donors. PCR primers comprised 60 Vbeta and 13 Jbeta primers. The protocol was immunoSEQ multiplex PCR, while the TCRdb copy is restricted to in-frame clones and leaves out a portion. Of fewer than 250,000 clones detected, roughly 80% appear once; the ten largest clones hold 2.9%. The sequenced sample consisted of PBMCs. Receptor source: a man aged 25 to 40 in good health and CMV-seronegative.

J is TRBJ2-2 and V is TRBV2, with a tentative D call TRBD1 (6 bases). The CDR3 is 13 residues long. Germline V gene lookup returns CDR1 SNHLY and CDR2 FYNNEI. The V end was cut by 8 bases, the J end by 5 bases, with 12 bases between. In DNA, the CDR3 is TGTGCCAGCCAGGGGCAGTTTACCGGGGAGCTGTTTTTT. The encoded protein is CASQGQFTGELFF.

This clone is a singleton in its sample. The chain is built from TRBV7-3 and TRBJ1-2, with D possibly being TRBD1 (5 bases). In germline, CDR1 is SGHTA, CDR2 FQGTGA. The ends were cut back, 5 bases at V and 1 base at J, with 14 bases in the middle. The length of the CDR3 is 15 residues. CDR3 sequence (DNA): TGTGCCAGCAGCCCCGGGTGGGGGGTTAACTATGGCTACACCTTC. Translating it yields CASSPGWGVNYGYTF.

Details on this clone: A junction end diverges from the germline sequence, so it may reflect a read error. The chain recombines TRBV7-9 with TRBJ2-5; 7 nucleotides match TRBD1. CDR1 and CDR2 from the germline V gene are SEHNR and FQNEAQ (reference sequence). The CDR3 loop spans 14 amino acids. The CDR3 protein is CSSSRDRAQETQYF. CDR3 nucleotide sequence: TGTTCCAGCAGCCGCGACAGGGCACAAGAGACCCAGTACTTC.

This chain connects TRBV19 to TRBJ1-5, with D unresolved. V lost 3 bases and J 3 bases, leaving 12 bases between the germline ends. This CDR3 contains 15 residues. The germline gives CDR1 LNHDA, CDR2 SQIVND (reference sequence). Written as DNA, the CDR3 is TGTGCCAGTAGTATTAGTCCTAGGTACAATCAGCCCCAGCATTTT. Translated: CASSISPRYNQPQHF.

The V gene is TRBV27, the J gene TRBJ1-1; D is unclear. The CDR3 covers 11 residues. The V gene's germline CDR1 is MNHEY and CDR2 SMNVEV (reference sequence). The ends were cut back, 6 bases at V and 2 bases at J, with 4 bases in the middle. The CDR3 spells CASRQNTEAFF. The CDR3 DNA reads TGTGCCAGCAGACAAAACACTGAAGCTTTCTTT.

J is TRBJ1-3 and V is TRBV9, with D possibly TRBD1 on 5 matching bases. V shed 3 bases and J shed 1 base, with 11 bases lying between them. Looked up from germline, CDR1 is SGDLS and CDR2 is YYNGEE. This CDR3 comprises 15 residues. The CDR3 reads CASSATPGSGNTIYF. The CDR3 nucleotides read TGTGCCAGCAGCGCCACTCCAGGGTCTGGAAACACCATATATTTT. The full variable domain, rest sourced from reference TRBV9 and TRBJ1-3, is DSGVTQTPKHLITATGQRVTLRCSPRSGDLSVYWYQQSLDQGLQFLIQYYNGEERAKGNILERFSAQQFPDLHSELNLSSLELGDSALYFCASSATPGSGNTIYFGEGSWLTVV.

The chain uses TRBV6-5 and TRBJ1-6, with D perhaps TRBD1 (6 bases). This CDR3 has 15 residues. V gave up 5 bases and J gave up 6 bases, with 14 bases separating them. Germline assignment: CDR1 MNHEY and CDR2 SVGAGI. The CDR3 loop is CASSRSTGPNSPLHF. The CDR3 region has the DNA TGTGCCAGCAGTCGCTCGACAGGACCTAATTCACCCCTCCACTTT.

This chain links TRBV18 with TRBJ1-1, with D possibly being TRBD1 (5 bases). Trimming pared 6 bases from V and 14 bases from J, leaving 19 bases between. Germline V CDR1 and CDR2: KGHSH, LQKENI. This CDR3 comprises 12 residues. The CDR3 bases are TGTGCCAGCTCGGGATACCAGGGAATTTCCTTCTTT. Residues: CASSGYQGISFF.

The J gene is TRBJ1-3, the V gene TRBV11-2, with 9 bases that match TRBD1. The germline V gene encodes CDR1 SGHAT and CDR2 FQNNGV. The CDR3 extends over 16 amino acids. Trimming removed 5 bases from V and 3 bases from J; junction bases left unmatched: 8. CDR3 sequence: CASSPVDRGFGNTIYF. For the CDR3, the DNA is TGTGCCAGCAGCCCCGTTGACAGGGGGTTTGGAAACACCATATATTTT.

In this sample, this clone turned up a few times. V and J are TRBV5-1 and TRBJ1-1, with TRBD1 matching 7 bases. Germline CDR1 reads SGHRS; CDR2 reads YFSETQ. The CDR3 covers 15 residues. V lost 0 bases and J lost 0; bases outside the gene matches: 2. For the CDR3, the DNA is TGCGCCAGCAGCTTGGGAGACAGGGTGAACACTGAAGCTTTCTTT. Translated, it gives CASSLGDRVNTEAFF.

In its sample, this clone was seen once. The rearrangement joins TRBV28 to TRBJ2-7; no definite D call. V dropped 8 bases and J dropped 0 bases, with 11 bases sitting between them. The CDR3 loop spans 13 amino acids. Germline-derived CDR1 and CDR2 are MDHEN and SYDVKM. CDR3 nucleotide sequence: TGTGCCAGCCGCGCCGGAGCCTCCTACGAGCAGTACTTC. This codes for CASRAGASYEQYF. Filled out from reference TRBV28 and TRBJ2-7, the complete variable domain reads DVKVTQSSRYLVKRTGEKVFLECVQDMDHENMFWYRQDPGLGLRLIYFSYDVKMKEKGDIPEGYSVSREKKERFSLILESASTNQTSMYLCASRAGASYEQYFGPGTRLTVT.

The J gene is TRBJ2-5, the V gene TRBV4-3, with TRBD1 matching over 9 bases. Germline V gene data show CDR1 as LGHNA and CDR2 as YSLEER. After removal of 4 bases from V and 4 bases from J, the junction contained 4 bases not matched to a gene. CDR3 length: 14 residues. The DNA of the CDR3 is TGCGCCAGCAGCCTGGACAGGGGAGGAGAGACCCAGTACTTC. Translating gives CASSLDRGGETQYF.

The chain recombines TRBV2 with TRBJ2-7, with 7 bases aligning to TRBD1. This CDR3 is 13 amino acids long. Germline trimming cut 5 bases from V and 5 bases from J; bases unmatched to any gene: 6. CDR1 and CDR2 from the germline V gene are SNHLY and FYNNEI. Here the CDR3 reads CASSLTGTHEQYF. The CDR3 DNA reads TGTGCCAGCAGTCTGACAGGGACCCACGAGCAGTACTTC.

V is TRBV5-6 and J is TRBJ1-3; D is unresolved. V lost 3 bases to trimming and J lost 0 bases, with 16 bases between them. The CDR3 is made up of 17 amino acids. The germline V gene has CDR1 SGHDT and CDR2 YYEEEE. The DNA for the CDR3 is TGTGCCAGCAGCTCCCTCGAGGGCTCTTACTCTGGAAACACCATATATTTT. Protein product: CASSSLEGSYSGNTIYF.

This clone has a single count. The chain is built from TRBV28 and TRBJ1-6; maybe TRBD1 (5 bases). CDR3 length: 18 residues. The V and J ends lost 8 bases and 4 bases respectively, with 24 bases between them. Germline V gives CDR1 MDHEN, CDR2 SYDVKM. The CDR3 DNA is TGTGCCAGCCAGGGATTTAGGGCAGGGAAAGTTTATAATTCACCCCTCCACTTT. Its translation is CASQGFRAGKVYNSPLHF.

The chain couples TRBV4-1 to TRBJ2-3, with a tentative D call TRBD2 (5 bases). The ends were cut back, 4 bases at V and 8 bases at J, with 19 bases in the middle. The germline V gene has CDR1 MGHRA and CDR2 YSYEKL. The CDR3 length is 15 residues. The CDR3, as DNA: TGCGCCAGCAGCCCAGGACTCCCTTTGCCTGGTACGCAGTATTTT. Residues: CASSPGLPLPGTQYF.

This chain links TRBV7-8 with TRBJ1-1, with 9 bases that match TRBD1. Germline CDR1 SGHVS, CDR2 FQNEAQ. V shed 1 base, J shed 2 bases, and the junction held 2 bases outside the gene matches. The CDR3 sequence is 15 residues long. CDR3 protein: CASSLGGQGNTEAFF. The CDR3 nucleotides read TGTGCCAGCAGCTTAGGGGGACAGGGCAACACTGAAGCTTTCTTT.

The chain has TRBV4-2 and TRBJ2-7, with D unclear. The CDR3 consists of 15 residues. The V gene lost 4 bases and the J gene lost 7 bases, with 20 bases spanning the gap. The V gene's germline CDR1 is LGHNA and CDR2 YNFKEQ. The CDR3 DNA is TGTGCCAGCAGCCCCGACGGGTCCCCCAATCGTGAGCAGTACTTC. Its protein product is CASSPDGSPNREQYF.

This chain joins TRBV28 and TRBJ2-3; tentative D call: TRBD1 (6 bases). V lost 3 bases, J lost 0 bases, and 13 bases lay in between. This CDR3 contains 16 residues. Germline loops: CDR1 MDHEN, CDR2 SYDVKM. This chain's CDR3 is CASSFPTGLSTDTQYF. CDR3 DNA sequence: TGTGCCAGCAGTTTTCCGACAGGACTTAGCACAGATACGCAGTATTTT.

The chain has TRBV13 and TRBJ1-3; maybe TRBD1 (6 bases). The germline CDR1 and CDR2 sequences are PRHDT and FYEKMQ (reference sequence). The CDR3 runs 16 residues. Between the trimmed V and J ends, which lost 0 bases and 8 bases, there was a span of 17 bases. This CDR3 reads CASSLGRGMDPDTIYF. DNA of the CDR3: TGTGCCAGCAGCTTAGGCAGGGGAATGGACCCTGACACCATATATTTT.

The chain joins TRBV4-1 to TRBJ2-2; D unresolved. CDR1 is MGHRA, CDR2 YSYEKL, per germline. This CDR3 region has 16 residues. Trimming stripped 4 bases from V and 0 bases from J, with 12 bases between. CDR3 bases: TGCGCCAGCAGCCCTACCCGCATCTCGAACACCGGGGAGCTGTTTTTT. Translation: CASSPTRISNTGELFF.

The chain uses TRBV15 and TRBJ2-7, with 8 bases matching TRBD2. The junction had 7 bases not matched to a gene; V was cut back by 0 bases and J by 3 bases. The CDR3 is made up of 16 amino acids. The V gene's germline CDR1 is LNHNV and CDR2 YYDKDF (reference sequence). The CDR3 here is CATSRDAGTSSYEQYF. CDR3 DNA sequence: TGTGCCACCAGCAGAGATGCAGGGACTAGTAGCTACGAGCAGTACTTC.

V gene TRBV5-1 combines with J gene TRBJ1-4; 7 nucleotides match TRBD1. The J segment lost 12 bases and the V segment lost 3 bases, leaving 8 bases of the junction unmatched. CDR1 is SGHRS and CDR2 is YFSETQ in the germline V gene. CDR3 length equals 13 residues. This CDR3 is CASSYGTVNELFF. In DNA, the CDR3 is TGCGCCAGCAGCTACGGGACAGTGAATGAACTGTTTTTT.

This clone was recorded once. The CDR3 DNA sequence: TGTGCCAGCAGTTTAACGGCGGGGGCAACTGAAGCTTTCTTT. It codes for CASSLTAGATEAFF. The genes are TRBV27 and TRBJ1-1, with D perhaps TRBD1 (6 bases). This CDR3 region has 14 residues. Germline-derived CDR1 and CDR2 are MNHEY and SMNVEV (reference sequence). Trimming pared 2 bases from V and 5 bases from J, leaving 12 bases between.

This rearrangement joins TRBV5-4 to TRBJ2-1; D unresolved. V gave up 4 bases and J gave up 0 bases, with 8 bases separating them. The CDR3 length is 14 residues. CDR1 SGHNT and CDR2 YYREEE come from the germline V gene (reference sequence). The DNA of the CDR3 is TGTGCCAGCAGCCCCCGGAGCTCCTACAATGAGCAGTTCTTC. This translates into CASSPRSSYNEQFF. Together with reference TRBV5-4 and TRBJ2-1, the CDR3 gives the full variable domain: ETGVTQSPTHLIKTRGQQVTLRCSSQSGHNTVSWYQQALGQGPQFIFQYYREEENGRGNFPPRFSGLQFPNYSSELNVNALELDDSALYLCASSPRSSYNEQFFGPGTRLTVL.

The CDR3 loop reads CASSSGPLKNSPLHF. The CDR3 DNA is TGTGCCAGCAGTTCCGGTCCCTTGAAAAATTCACCCCTCCACTTT. The rearrangement links TRBV28 to TRBJ1-6; unclear D gene. V lost 4 bases and J 7 bases, leaving 14 bases between the germline ends. This CDR3 region has 15 residues. Germline CDR1 reads MDHEN; CDR2 reads SYDVKM.

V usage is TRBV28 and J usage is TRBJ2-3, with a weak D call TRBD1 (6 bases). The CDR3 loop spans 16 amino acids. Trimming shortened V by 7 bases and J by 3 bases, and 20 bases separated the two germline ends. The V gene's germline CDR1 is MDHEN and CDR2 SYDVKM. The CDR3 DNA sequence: TGTGCCAGCACCCTGCGGGTCCGCCAGGGGACAGATACGCAGTATTTT. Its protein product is CASTLRVRQGTDTQYF.